This T cell receptor beta chain was recovered during a study of PD-L1 blockade in urothelial cancer. The wider study: At 3 weeks after treatment start (second dose) and again at 6 weeks, blood was analyzed. Blood samples contained a median about 150,000 T cells.

Data came from immunoSEQ multiplex PCR; TCRdb stores just in-frame clones and leaves some out. This sample has over 65,000 clones; roughly nine tenths occur once, and the top ten carry approximately 4.5%. V was pared by 0 bases and J by 4 bases, with 4 bases of the junction left unmatched. This CDR3 comprises 15 residues. The germline gives CDR1 SGHKS, CDR2 YYEKEE (reference sequence). Time point reported: pretreatment peripheral blood. The chain links TRBV5-5 to TRBJ2-7; 10 nucleotides agree with TRBD2. The receptor comes from a man in his sixties or seventies with urothelial cancer. The sequenced sample was PBMCs, obtained around atezolizumab (anti-PD-L1) treatment. CDR3 protein: CASSLVIAGGYEQYF. The CDR3 DNA reads as TGTGCCAGCAGCTTGGTGATAGCGGGAGGATACGAGCAGTACTTC.